This TCR beta chain was sequenced during a study of vaccination and CD4 T cells after COVID-19. The study's findings and limits: Spike mono-reactivity applied to 304 of 307 vaccine-specific clones detected in convalescent patients.

Treatment noted: roughly ten-day PBMC culture with coronavirus spike peptide pools or control peptides (ViraFEST assay). Millions of PBMCs went into each well for culture with 10 IU/ml IL-2 and roughly 9 ug/ml peptide pools. Sequencing of the DNA from cultured CD4+ T cells was carried out with the Oncomine TCR Beta short-read assay. In this case, cultured CD4+ T cells provided the extracted genomic DNA. TCRdb recomputed calls from the PCR reads with MiXCR, one row per CDR3 protein. The table has 15,000 to 20,000 distinct CDR3 sequences, less than 70% seen once. V gave up 2 bases and J gave up 5 bases, with 12 bases separating them. In germline, CDR1 is MNHEY, CDR2 SVGAGI. The CDR3 covers 14 residues. This clonotype was detected once. Its antigen is unidentified.

The sequence was collected from a human donor who had recovered from COVID-19. Sequenced sample: CD4+ T cells from blood, cultured in vitro. The chain has TRBV6-5 and TRBJ1-1; tentatively, D is TRBD1 (5 bases). The CDR3 here is CASSYDRRGTEAFF. The CDR3 DNA is TGTGCCAGCAGTTACGACAGAAGGGGAACTGAAGCTTTCTTT.